The 14 T cell receptor beta chains in this list originate from one sample, sequenced in a study of T cell changes during pregnancy in multiple sclerosis. The table came from immunoSEQ multiplex PCR; TCRdb's copy has only in-frame clones and leaves some out. Among tens of thousands of clones listed, around 96% were seen once. The specimen comprised CD8+ T cells from peripheral blood mononuclear cells, sampled after pregnancy. These receptors all stem from a female donor with multiple sclerosis, enrolled in a pregnancy study.

This clone appeared once. This chain joins TRBV6-1 and TRBJ1-2; perhaps TRBD1 as D (5 bases). Between the trimmed V and J ends, which lost 3 bases and 6 bases, there was a span of 17 bases. The length of the CDR3 is 15 residues. The germline V gene encodes CDR1 MNHNS and CDR2 SASEGT. CDR3 in DNA: TGTGCCAGCAGTGATAGGGGCGCGCGAAGCCATGGCTACACCTTC. Translating it yields CASSDRGARSHGYTF.

The genes are TRBV27 and TRBJ2-1; perhaps TRBD1 as D (5 bases). The CDR3 sequence is 14 residues long. Trimming cost V 7 bases and J 6 bases, with 16 bases left between them. CDR1 and CDR2 from the germline V gene are MNHEY and SMNVEV (reference sequence). The CDR3 reads CASTRQGKINEQFF. In nucleotides, the CDR3 is TGTGCCAGCACCAGGCAGGGAAAAATCAATGAGCAGTTCTTC.

The chain combines TRBV25-1 with TRBJ2-2, with 12 bases lining up with TRBD1. The junction had 5 bases not matched to a gene; V was cut back by 8 bases and J by 4 bases. The CDR3 contains 15 residues. Germline CDR1 reads MGHDK; CDR2 reads SYGVNS. The CDR3 DNA is TGTGCCAGCTTGGGACAGGGGGCACCCACCGGGGAGCTGTTTTTT. Its translation: CASLGQGAPTGELFF.

CDR3 loop: CASSPAGGMPHEQYF. The CDR3 coding sequence is TGTGCCAGCAGTCCCGCGGGTGGGATGCCCCACGAGCAGTACTTC. V usage is TRBV28 and J usage is TRBJ2-7; tentative D call: TRBD2 (5 bases). V was trimmed by 5 bases and J by 5 bases, leaving 19 bases between them. Germline V gene lookup returns CDR1 MDHEN and CDR2 SYDVKM. CDR3 length: 15 amino acids. The whole variable domain, filled in from reference TRBV28 and TRBJ2-7, reads DVKVTQSSRYLVKRTGEKVFLECVQDMDHENMFWYRQDPGLGLRLIYFSYDVKMKEKGDIPEGYSVSREKKERFSLILESASTNQTSMYLCASSPAGGMPHEQYFGPGTRLTVT.

J is TRBJ2-2 and V is TRBV13, with D maybe TRBD2 (6 bases). The V gene lost 4 bases and the J gene lost 4 bases, with 10 bases spanning the gap. This CDR3 spans 14 amino acids. CDR1 is PRHDT and CDR2 is FYEKMQ in the germline V gene (reference sequence). The DNA of the CDR3 is TGTGCCAGCAGCTCGACTAGTCGCACCGGGGAGCTGTTTTTT. It yields the protein CASSSTSRTGELFF. Looking up the rest from reference TRBV13 and TRBJ2-2 gives the full variable domain: AAGVIQSPRHLIKEKRETATLKCYPIPRHDTVYWYQQGPGQDPQFLISFYEKMQSDKGSIPDRFSAQQFSDYHSELNMSSLELGDSALYFCASSSTSRTGELFFGEGSRLTVL.

The chain employs TRBV11-3 and TRBJ2-7, with D perhaps TRBD2 (5 bases). Looked up from germline, CDR1 is SGHNT and CDR2 is YENEEA. The V end was cut by 6 bases, the J end by 5 bases, with 11 bases between. CDR3 length: 12 amino acids. This CDR3 is CASSTSGDEQYF. CDR3 DNA: TGTGCCAGCAGTACATCCGGGGACGAGCAGTACTTC.

The chain links TRBV7-8 to TRBJ2-7; 12 positions match TRBD2. CDR3 size: 14 residues. V lost 9 bases and J lost 5; bases outside the gene matches: 8. Germline V CDR1 and CDR2: SGHVS, FQNEAQ. The DNA of the CDR3 is TGTGCCAGTACCAGACTAGCGGGAGTCGACGAGCAGTACTTC. It yields the protein CASTRLAGVDEQYF.

The rearrangement joins TRBV5-5 to TRBJ2-1; TRBD2 aligns across 8 bases. The CDR3 has 14 amino acids. With V trimmed by 4 bases and J by 1 base, 1 base remained unmatched. Germline V CDR1 and CDR2: SGHKS, YYEKEE (reference sequence). The CDR3 is CASSPGGSYNEQFF. CDR3 nucleotide sequence: TGTGCCAGCAGCCCGGGGGGGTCCTACAATGAGCAGTTCTTC.

The chain uses TRBV9 and TRBJ2-2; 11 nucleotides agree with TRBD2. Looked up from germline, CDR1 is SGDLS and CDR2 is YYNGEE. V trimming: 4 bases; J trimming: 7 bases; junction bases outside the gene matches: 12. CDR3 length: 17 amino acids. Here the CDR3 reads CASSSAVASGRNGELFF. CDR3 bases: TGTGCCAGCAGCTCAGCAGTGGCTAGCGGGAGGAACGGGGAGCTGTTTTTT.

The V and J genes are TRBV14 and TRBJ2-1, with D possibly matching TRBD1 (6 bases). The V end lost 4 bases, the J end lost 3 bases, and 7 bases lay between the germline ends. The CDR3 contains 13 residues. In germline, CDR1 is SGHDN, CDR2 FVKESK. The CDR3 nucleotides are TGTGCCAGCAGCCGGACAGTCTACAATGAGCAGTTCTTC. It encodes CASSRTVYNEQFF.

V usage is TRBV27 and J usage is TRBJ1-1; D possibly corresponds to TRBD1 (5 bases). The CDR3 spans 13 residues. CDR1 and CDR2 from the germline V gene are MNHEY and SMNVEV (reference sequence). V lost 5 bases, J lost 6 bases, and 13 bases lay in between. The CDR3 DNA is TGTGCCAGCAGTAGTGGGGCAATCGCTGAAGCTTTCTTT. This translates into CASSSGAIAEAFF.

The chain has TRBV9 and TRBJ2-1; TRBD2 matches at 8 bases. There are 15 residues in the CDR3. CDR1 is SGDLS, CDR2 YYNGEE, per germline. V shed 4 bases, J shed 10 bases, and the junction held 13 bases outside the gene matches. Written as DNA, the CDR3 is TGTGCCAGCAGCCCTCGGGAGCGGGAGTCTTGGGAGCAGTTCTTC. Amino acid sequence: CASSPRERESWEQFF.

This chain links TRBV28 with TRBJ1-3, with 7 bases matching TRBD1. The trim removed 5 bases at V and 3 bases at J, leaving 4 bases unmatched. Germline CDR1 and CDR2: MDHEN and SYDVKM. There are 14 residues in the CDR3. CDR3 DNA sequence: TGTGCCAGCAGTGATGACAGGGATGGAAACACCATATATTTT. Its translation is CASSDDRDGNTIYF. Filled out from reference TRBV28 and TRBJ1-3, the complete variable domain reads DVKVTQSSRYLVKRTGEKVFLECVQDMDHENMFWYRQDPGLGLRLIYFSYDVKMKEKGDIPEGYSVSREKKERFSLILESASTNQTSMYLCASSDDRDGNTIYFGEGSWLTVV.

This rearrangement joins TRBV28 to TRBJ2-5; the D is unclear. The germline CDR1 and CDR2 sequences are MDHEN and SYDVKM. This CDR3 has 15 amino acids. V was cut by 4 bases and J by 5 bases, with 17 bases left in between. CDR3 amino acids: CASSSSVQAGETQYF. The CDR3, as DNA: TGTGCCAGCAGTTCAAGTGTCCAGGCAGGCGAGACCCAGTACTTC.